Below are 20 T cell receptor beta chains sequenced from a single sample in a study of kidney transplant recipient with SARS-CoV-2 infection. TCRdb reprocessed the reads via MiXCR and lists one record per CDR3 protein. This sample carries 200,000 to 250,000 distinct CDR3 sequences, 25% to 35% of them seen once, and the ten largest clones take almost 7.5%. Sequencing was performed on a blood sample, taken at baseline and around day 110 from a kidney transplant recipient. Receptor source: a male patient aged 25-45 years who had COVID-19 and was a kidney transplant recipient. The graft donor may account for some of the T cells.

This clonotype was counted at least ten times. This chain links TRBV7-9 with TRBJ2-5, with 9 bases fitting TRBD2. The germline gives CDR1 SEHNR, CDR2 FQNEAQ (reference sequence). This CDR3 has 16 residues. The V segment lost 3 bases and the J segment 3 bases; nucleotides outside the gene matches: 8. The CDR3 here is CASSFLAGAGEETQYF. CDR3 bases: TGTGCCAGCAGCTTTTTAGCGGGGGCGGGAGAAGAGACCCAGTACTTC.

This clonotype was counted ten times or more. This chain joins TRBV9 and TRBJ2-2, with D perhaps TRBD2 (5 bases). This CDR3 has 16 residues. V lost 3 bases, J lost 0 bases, and 12 bases lay in between. Germline V gives CDR1 SGDLS, CDR2 YYNGEE. The CDR3 is CASSEAGLTNTGELFF. CDR3 nucleotides: TGTGCCAGCAGCGAGGCGGGTCTGACGAACACCGGGGAGCTGTTTTTT.

This clonotype has a count of ten or more. The chain has TRBV11-1 and TRBJ1-2; no reliable D call. Between the trimmed V and J ends, which lost 5 bases and 4 bases, there was a span of 23 bases. Germline-derived CDR1 and CDR2 are SGHAT and FQDESV (reference sequence). This CDR3 region has 17 residues. CDR3 in amino acids: CASSGKPKAGKTYGYTF. CDR3 nucleotide sequence: TGTGCCAGCAGCGGAAAACCTAAGGCTGGAAAGACCTATGGCTACACCTTC.

A word on this clonotype: A much larger clone sits a single nucleotide away, making a read error possible. The CDR3 DNA sequence: TGTGCCAGCAGCCCCAGTATGACGGCTGGAAACACCATATATTTT. It yields the protein CASSPSMTAGNTIYF. The genes are TRBV9 and TRBJ1-3; D gene unclear. Between the trimmed V and J ends, which lost 4 bases and 2 bases, there was a span of 13 bases. The length of the CDR3 is 15 residues. Germline values: CDR1 SGDLS, CDR2 YYNGEE.

This clonotype was recorded at least ten times. The chain joins TRBV15 to TRBJ2-2, with 14 bases matching TRBD2. The V gene's germline CDR1 is LNHNV and CDR2 YYDKDF (reference sequence). The CDR3 is 16 residues long. The J segment lost 5 bases and the V segment lost 5 bases, leaving 4 bases of the junction unmatched. CDR3 in DNA: TGTGCCACCAGCGGGACTAGCGGGAGAAATACCGGGGAGCTGTTTTTT. Residues: CATSGTSGRNTGELFF.

The sample holds many counts of this clonotype. The chain carries TRBV4-3 and TRBJ1-2, with D maybe TRBD1 (5 bases). The length of the CDR3 is 17 residues. Germline CDR1 LGHNA, CDR2 YSLEER. V was trimmed by 5 bases and J by 4 bases, leaving 23 bases between them. CDR3 DNA sequence: TGCGCCAGCAGCGTGATAACAGGACGTCGAAAGACCTATGGCTACACCTTC. This sequence encodes CASSVITGRRKTYGYTF.

Of note for this clonotype: This may stem from a read error, because a much larger clone lies one nucleotide away. The chain couples TRBV7-9 to TRBJ2-1, with a tentative D call TRBD1 (6 bases). Germline V gene lookup returns CDR1 SEHNR and CDR2 FQNEAQ (reference sequence). This CDR3 has 15 amino acids. CDR3 bases: TGTGTCAGCAGCCCCCCTCGGACAGTTTACAATGAGCAGTTCTTC. Translating it yields CVSSPPRTVYNEQFF.

This clonotype was seen only a few times. The J gene is TRBJ2-1, the V gene TRBV20-1; D remains unclear. The V end was cut by 1 base, the J end by 2 bases, with 12 bases between. The germline V gene encodes CDR1 DFQATT and CDR2 SNEGSKA (reference sequence). The CDR3 totals 15 residues. In DNA form, the CDR3 reads TGCAGTGCTAGAGGCATCGGTAAACCCTACAATGAGCAGTTCTTC. It translates to CSARGIGKPYNEQFF.

Many counts were recorded for this clonotype. The chain has TRBV12-3 or TRBV12-4 and TRBJ1-5; D unclear. This CDR3 region has 11 residues. Deletions cut 6 bases from V and 9 bases from J, with 9 bases between. The CDR3 protein is CASRFSGPQHF. CDR3 sequence (DNA): TGTGCCAGCAGGTTCAGTGGGCCCCAGCATTTT.

Regarding this clonotype: This may be a read error: a much more frequent sequence differs by one nucleotide. The chain joins TRBV20-1 to TRBJ1-1; D is unresolved. Germline values: CDR1 DFQATT, CDR2 SNEGSKA (reference sequence). CDR3 length: 12 amino acids. In DNA, the CDR3 is TGCAATGCTGGCAGAAGGAACACTGAAGCTTTCTTT. Amino acids: CNAGRRNTEAFF.

There are many counts of this clonotype. V usage is TRBV12-2 and J usage is TRBJ1-2. TRBV12-2 is termed a pseudogene. The CDR3 has 17 residues. CDR3 in DNA: TGTGCAAGTCGCCATTGGGGGACTCCACGAAAGACCTATGGCTACACCTTC. This translates into CASRHWGTPRKTYGYTF.

This clonotype appeared many times. This rearrangement joins TRBV27 to TRBJ2-7, with 9 bases lining up with TRBD2. Germline CDR1 MNHEY, CDR2 SMNVEV (reference sequence). The CDR3 runs to 15 residues. V gave up 2 bases and J gave up 4 bases; unmatched junction bases: 6. The DNA of the CDR3 is TGTGCCAGCAGTTTAGGTAGCGGGAGTGGGTACGAGCAGTACTTC. This gives the protein CASSLGSGSGYEQYF.

The table lists this clonotype with many counts. The rearrangement links TRBV2 to TRBJ2-7; 10 bases agree with TRBD2. Per germline, CDR1 SNHLY and CDR2 FYNNEI. CDR3 size: 13 residues. Unmatched junction bases numbered 3, after V lost 4 bases and J lost 6 bases. The CDR3 here is CASSGLAGAEQYF. CDR3 bases: TGTGCCAGCAGTGGGCTAGCGGGAGCCGAGCAGTACTTC.

This clonotype has at least ten counts. The chain couples TRBV5-8 to TRBJ1-2; D remains unclear. Germline lookup yields CDR1 SGHTS and CDR2 YDEGEE. The CDR3 is 16 residues long. Trimming stripped 7 bases from V and 4 bases from J, with 23 bases between. As DNA, the CDR3 is TGTGCCAGCGCAATTGGTCATCCACGAAAGACCTATGGCTACACCTTC. Protein sequence: CASAIGHPRKTYGYTF. Full variable domain (outside the CDR3, taken from reference TRBV5-8 and TRBJ1-2): EAGVTQSPTHLIKTRGQQATLRCSPISGHTSVYWYQQALGLGLQFLLWYDEGEERNRGNFPPRFSGRQFPNYSSELNVNALELEDSALYLCASAIGHPRKTYGYTFGSGTRLTVV.

Notes on this clonotype: A far larger clone is one base from this, pointing to a likely read error. The chain couples TRBV5-8 to TRBJ2-4, with TRBD1 as a possible D gene (6 bases). The end of the DNA is better explained by TRBJ2-7, so the J call may be wrong. In germline, CDR1 is SGHTS, CDR2 YDEGEE. The CDR3 has 16 amino acids. CDR3 region: CVSSHRRQDPYHEQYF. The CDR3 DNA reads TGTGTCAGCAGCCATAGAAGACAGGATCCCTACCACGAGCAGTACTTC.

This clonotype has ten or more counts. Here the CDR3 reads CASSPPQGSEQYF. The CDR3 nucleotides read TGTGCCAGCAGCCCGCCACAGGGGAGCGAGCAGTACTTC. The rearrangement uses TRBV28 and TRBJ2-7, with TRBD1 identical over 7 bases. The V gene's germline CDR1 is MDHEN and CDR2 SYDVKM. V shed 6 bases, J shed 6 bases, and the junction held 8 bases outside the gene matches. This CDR3 has 13 residues.

This clonotype was observed many times. The chain employs TRBV11-2 and TRBJ1-2; no definite D call. The CDR3 runs to 17 residues. V dropped 5 bases and J dropped 4 bases, with 23 bases sitting between them. CDR1 SGHAT and CDR2 FQNNGV come from the germline V gene. CDR3 DNA: TGTGCCAGCAGCACCCAAAGAACAAGCAGAAAGACCTATGGCTACACCTTC. Translation: CASSTQRTSRKTYGYTF.

About this clonotype itself: A much larger clonotype is one base distant, so this may be a read error. The chain recombines TRBV16 with TRBJ1-2, with D unresolved. Trimming stripped 5 bases from V and 7 bases from J, with 26 bases between. The V gene's germline CDR1 is KGHSY and CDR2 FQNENV. This CDR3 comprises 17 residues. CDR3: CASSVVKVVRKTFGYTF. CDR3 sequence (DNA): TGTGCCAGCAGCGTCGTTAAGGTCGTTAGAAAGACCTTTGGCTACACCTTC.

This clonotype was counted many times. The chain employs TRBV5-3 and TRBJ1-2; D call uncertain. TRBV5-3 carries the ORF label, with uncertain function. The CDR3 spans 16 residues. The germline V and J ends were trimmed by 7 bases and 4 bases, with 23 bases remaining between them. CDR3 DNA: TGTGCCAGACCTAGAGAAGTGGTGAGAAAGACCTATGGCTACACCTTC. This encodes CARPREVVRKTYGYTF.

This clonotype has a count of ten or more. The chain couples TRBV27 to TRBJ2-7; weak D call: TRBD1 (6 bases). In germline, CDR1 is MNHEY, CDR2 SMNVEV (reference sequence). The CDR3 runs to 16 residues. V lost 3 bases and J 4 bases, leaving 19 bases between the germline ends. In nucleotides, the CDR3 is TGTGCCAGCAGTTTTTGGGGGACAAGGGGACATTACGAGCAGTACTTC. Translation gives CASSFWGTRGHYEQYF.